The source of this TCR beta chain is a study of blood T cells in healthy people across ages. Using a J-beta primer mix together with a sample-barcoded 5' primer, a second PCR was run for roughly 6 to 12 cycles. TCRdb fed the 5' RACE reads into MiXCR, producing one record per CDR3 protein. In the table there are about 640,000 distinct CDR3 sequences, around three fifths of which are singletons. Overall study findings and caveats: Getting older went along with TCR beta diversity per million T cells dropping roughly linearly.

Regarding this clonotype: Its antigen is unidentified.

Trimming left V 1 base short and J 7 bases short, with 11 bases between. CDR1 is SGHRS, CDR2 YFSETQ, per germline. The CDR3 loop spans 13 amino acids. The source of this sequence is a man aged 55 to 70 in good health. Sample: blood. The chain employs TRBV5-1 and TRBJ1-1; possibly TRBD1 for D (6 bases). The CDR3 sequence: CASSLFGQHEAFF. In DNA form, the CDR3 reads TGCGCCAGCAGCTTGTTCGGACAGCATGAAGCTTTCTTT.